This is a list of T cell receptor beta chains from one sample in a study of T-cell reconstitution after alpha-beta-depleted transplantation in children. Via MiXCR, TCRdb re-called the PCR reads, giving one row per CDR3 protein. The sample consists of hundreds of thousands of distinct CDR3 sequences, under 15% of them appearing once. The sample was PBMCs from the stem cell graft donor, taken from the stem cell graft. Receptor source: a human donor who donated a stem cell graft to a child with combined immunodeficiency. Each CDR3 is given with its conserved first and last residue. The D gene is left open where the match is weak. The size field is filled for only some rows; it gives once, few, many or a size class.

v_call	d_call	j_call	clone_size	cdr3_nt	cdr3_aa
TRBV7-9	TRBD2	TRBJ2-3	NA	TGTGCCAGCAGCCCTGGCGGGGGGCCGCATAACACAGATACGCAGTATTTT	CASSPGGGPHNTDTQYF
TRBV5-1	NA	TRBJ2-7	NA	TGCGCCAGCAGCTTGAAGGCTCAGGGCGAACACGAGCAGTACTTC	CASSLKAQGEHEQYF
TRBV27	NA	TRBJ1-2	NA	TGTGCCAGCAGTTTACACAGCACCTACTATGGCTACACCTTC	CASSLHSTYYGYTF
TRBV28	NA	TRBJ1-5	few	TGTGCCAGCAGTTTGCCGGGAAGCAATCAGCCCCAGCATTTT	CASSLPGSNQPQHF
TRBV20-1	TRBD1	TRBJ2-1	NA	TGCAGTGCTAGGGGGGGGACAGGGGAACTCAATGAGCAGTTCTTC	CSARGGTGELNEQFF
TRBV27	NA	TRBJ2-1	few	TGTGCCAGCAGTTTACTCGCTAGCGCGAACAATGAGCAGTTCTTC	CASSLLASANNEQFF
TRBV20-1	TRBD2	TRBJ2-3	NA	TGCAGTGCTAGTGCGACTAGCGGGGGCCCGCAGTATTTT	CSASATSGGPQYF
TRBV6-5	TRBD2	TRBJ2-1	many	TGTGCCAGCAGTTACTCGGAATCCGCGGGGGACAATGAGCAGTTCTTC	CASSYSESAGDNEQFF
TRBV7-9	NA	TRBJ2-6	NA	TGTGCCAGCAGCTTAGGTTTCGGGGCTGGGGCCAACGTCCTGACTTTC	CASSLGFGAGANVLTF
TRBV5-6	NA	TRBJ2-7	many	TGTGCCAGCAGCTCGAGGTGGGGCTCCTACGAGCAGTACTTC	CASSSRWGSYEQYF
TRBV5-1	TRBD1	TRBJ2-2	NA	TGCGCCAGCAGCTTTGAGGGGGCAAGAGACGGGGAGCTGTTTTTT	CASSFEGARDGELFF
TRBV5-1	NA	TRBJ2-7	NA	TGCGCCAGCAGCTTGGATTGGGAGGCAAGGGGGGAGCAGTACTTC	CASSLDWEARGEQYF
TRBV24-1	TRBD2	TRBJ2-1	NA	TGTGCCACCAGTGATCGCCTAGCGGGAGGGCCGGGCAATGAGCAGTTCTTC	CATSDRLAGGPGNEQFF
TRBV5-1	TRBD2	TRBJ2-1	NA	TGCGCCAGCAGGCGGGAGTCCTACAATGAGCAGTTCTTC	CASRRESYNEQFF
TRBV5-1	TRBD1	TRBJ2-5	few	TGCGCCAGCAGCTGGACGGGACAGCAAGAGACCCAGTACTTC	CASSWTGQQETQYF
TRBV10-3	NA	TRBJ1-4	few	TGTGCCATCAGTGAGTCGGGGCAGAATGAAAAACTGTTTTTT	CAISESGQNEKLFF
TRBV29-1	NA	TRBJ1-1	NA	TGCAGCGTTGCTGACAGCTCTCACACTGAAGCTTTCTTT	CSVADSSHTEAFF
TRBV9	TRBD2	TRBJ2-3	few	TGTGCCAGCAGCGGGGGGACTAGCGGGGGGGCCTCAGATACGCAGTATTTT	CASSGGTSGGASDTQYF
TRBV20-1	NA	TRBJ2-2	NA	TGCAGTGCTGGACGCCACACCGGGGAGCTGTTTTTT	CSAGRHTGELFF
TRBV7-9	NA	TRBJ2-6	NA	TGTGCCAGCAGCCGGGGCCCCCCTCTCTCTGGGGCCAACGTCCTGACTTTC	CASSRGPPLSGANVLTF
TRBV27	TRBD1	TRBJ2-4	NA	TGTGCCAGCAGTTTCGGGACAGGCGGAGCCAAAAACATTCAGTACTTC	CASSFGTGGAKNIQYF
TRBV4-2	NA	TRBJ1-4	many	TGTGCCAGCAGCCCCGCCTGGAGGCCTAATGAAAAACTGTTTTTT	CASSPAWRPNEKLFF
TRBV6-2/TRBV6-3	NA	TRBJ2-3	many	TGTGCCAGCAGTTACTACCGGGGAAAGTATTTT	CASSYYRGKYF
TRBV6-1	TRBD1	TRBJ2-3	many	TGTGCCAGCAGGATACGACAGGGGGCCGGCACAGATACGCAGTATTTT	CASRIRQGAGTDTQYF
TRBV4-2	TRBD2	TRBJ2-7	NA	TGTGCCAGCAGCCCCGGGACTAGCGTTTTCTACGAGCAGTACTTC	CASSPGTSVFYEQYF
TRBV12-3/TRBV12-4	TRBD2	TRBJ2-6	once	TGTGCCAGCAGACCCCCTCTAGCGGGAGGGCCGAGTGGGGCCAACGTCCTGACTTTC	CASRPPLAGGPSGANVLTF
TRBV12-3/TRBV12-4	NA	TRBJ2-1	few	TGTGCCAGCAGTTTAGGAGCGGCTAGCTTCGGTGAGCAGTTCTTC	CASSLGAASFGEQFF
TRBV6-2/TRBV6-3	TRBD1	TRBJ2-1	NA	TGTGCCAGCAGTTACCGGGACAGGCGGTTCTATGAGCAGTTCTTC	CASSYRDRRFYEQFF
TRBV5-5	NA	TRBJ2-5	many	TGTGCCAGCAGCTTGGATCCAGGGAGAGAGACCCAGTACTTC	CASSLDPGRETQYF
TRBV27	NA	TRBJ2-7	many	TGTGCCAGCGCATGGACACTCAGAACCTACGAGCAGTACTTC	CASAWTLRTYEQYF
TRBV7-3	NA	TRBJ2-1	many	TGTGCCAGCAGCTTAAATTGGGTGGAGGAGCAGTTCTTC	CASSLNWVEEQFF
TRBV7-9	TRBD2	TRBJ2-1	few	TGTGCCAGCAGCTTAGCGCGGCTAGCGGGTGCAAATGAGCAGTTCTTC	CASSLARLAGANEQFF
TRBV5-5	NA	TRBJ2-5	NA	TGTGCCAGCAGTCGAGTTTGGGCCGGGGACCAGTACTTC	CASSRVWAGDQYF
TRBV5-5	NA	TRBJ1-3	many	TGTGCCAGCAGCTTGGGGGCTAGCAGCAGCTCTGGAAACACCATATATTTT	CASSLGASSSSGNTIYF
TRBV4-2	TRBD2	TRBJ2-1	few	TGTGCCAGCAGCCTGCCGCGGGGGACCTCCTACAATGAGCAGTTCTTC	CASSLPRGTSYNEQFF
TRBV4-3	TRBD1	TRBJ2-1	NA	TGCGCCAGCAGCCAAACCGGACAGGGCGGCTCCTACAATGAGCAGTTCTTC	CASSQTGQGGSYNEQFF
TRBV6-2/TRBV6-3	NA	TRBJ2-7	many	TGTGCCAGCAGCCTCGAGGCGGGGGCGGCCTACGAGCAGTACTTC	CASSLEAGAAYEQYF
TRBV29-1	TRBD1	TRBJ2-7	NA	TGCAGCGTTGTAGGGGGCATCACCTACGAGCAGTACTTC	CSVVGGITYEQYF
TRBV7-9	NA	TRBJ1-2	NA	TGTGCCAGCAGCTTAGGACGAGATGGCTACACCTTC	CASSLGRDGYTF
TRBV4-3	NA	TRBJ1-2	NA	TGCGCCAGCAGCCAAGTTTTATCTACACTTGGGCGCTTCTTC	CASSQVLSTLGRFF
TRBV11-2	NA	TRBJ2-2	few	TGTGCCAGCAGCTCTTATCTTCGAGGACTATTAGTTGCCACCGGGGAGCTGTTTTTT	CASSSYLRGLLVATGELFF
TRBV6-1	NA	TRBJ1-4	few	TGTGCCAGCAGTGAACCGGGCCTTAATGAAAAACTGTTTTTT	CASSEPGLNEKLFF
TRBV20-1	NA	TRBJ2-5	many	TGCAGTGCGAGGGCCCCTTTCCCTAAACAAGAGACCCAGTACTTC	CSARAPFPKQETQYF
TRBV20-1	TRBD1	TRBJ1-1	few	TGCAGTGCCAGGACAGGGTGGACTGAAGCTTTCTTT	CSARTGWTEAFF
TRBV29-1	NA	TRBJ2-6	few	TGCAGCGTTTCGGGGCTTTCGTTTAGCTCTGGGGCCAACGTCCTGACTTTC	CSVSGLSFSSGANVLTF
TRBV12-3/TRBV12-4	NA	TRBJ1-5	many	TGTGCCAGCAGTTTTGTCTATCAGCCCCAGCATTTT	CASSFVYQPQHF
TRBV6-2/TRBV6-3	NA	TRBJ2-6	few	TGTGCCAGCACAAGAAGCTCTGGGGCCAACGTCCTGACTTTC	CASTRSSGANVLTF
TRBV7-2	NA	TRBJ2-1	many	TGTGCCAGCAGCTTAGTACAGGACACCTACAATGAGCAGTTCTTC	CASSLVQDTYNEQFF
TRBV6-1	TRBD1	TRBJ1-4	NA	TGTGCCAGCAGTCCCAGGGGGCAACCTCTCCCTAATGAAAAACTGTTTTTT	CASSPRGQPLPNEKLFF
TRBV29-1	TRBD2	TRBJ2-1	NA	TGCAGCGTTGAGGGACTAGCGGGGGGCCCAGTCCATGAGCAGTTCTTC	CSVEGLAGGPVHEQFF
TRBV25-1	TRBD2	TRBJ2-3	NA	TGTGCCAGCAGTGAATGGACTAGCGGGGGGCTCACAGATACGCAGTATTTT	CASSEWTSGGLTDTQYF
TRBV27	NA	TRBJ1-1	many	TGTGCCAGCAGCCTACAGGAGAACACTGAAGCTTTCTTT	CASSLQENTEAFF
TRBV29-1	NA	TRBJ2-5	many	TGCAGCGCCCAGAGCGGAGGGGAGACCCAGTACTTC	CSAQSGGETQYF